This T cell receptor (beta chain) was recovered during a study of T-cell reconstitution after alpha-beta-depleted transplantation in children. Trimming removed 0 bases from V and 5 bases from J; junction bases left unmatched: 2. Germline V lookup: CDR1 SGHRS, CDR2 YFSETQ. The CDR3 sequence is 13 residues long. Researchers prepared the TCRbeta library using unique molecular identifiers, the study reports. TCRdb reprocessed the PCR reads via MiXCR and lists one record per CDR3 protein. In the table there are 200,000 to 250,000 distinct CDR3 sequences, about 9.5% of which are singletons. The sequence was collected from a human donor who donated a stem cell graft to a child with acute lymphoblastic leukemia. Sequencing was performed on PBMCs from the stem cell graft donor, taken from the stem cell graft. V gene TRBV5-1 combines with J gene TRBJ2-7; 7 nucleotides align to TRBD2. CDR3 bases: TGCGCCAGCAGCTTGGCCCGGGGGGACGAGCAGTACTTC. This translates into CASSLARGDEQYF. The full variable domain, its missing parts supplied by reference TRBV5-1 and TRBJ2-7, is KAGVTQTPRYLIKTRGQQVTLSCSPISGHRSVSWYQQTPGQGLQFLFEYFSETQRNKGNFPGRFSGRQFSNSRSEMNVSTLELGDSALYLCASSLARGDEQYFGPGTRLTVT.